Listed below are T cell receptor beta chains from one sample, sequenced in a study of blood T cell repertoires in COVID-19. TCRdb's table, derived via immunoSEQ multiplex PCR, lists solely in-frame clones and lacks some. The sample records about 61,000 clones, roughly 86% being singletons. The sequenced sample was peripheral blood. Receptors were obtained from a woman between 45 and 60 years old with active or convalescent COVID-19. The conserved cysteine and the conserved F or W are not part of the CDR3 here. Each record gives: V gene, CDR3 protein.

V gene: TRBV29-1; CDR3 protein: SVVGGVGDYEQY
V gene: TRBV7-8; CDR3 protein: ALTTESGLTVKVPTNEKLF
V gene: TRBV28; CDR3 protein: ASSLTGASPLH
V gene: TRBV19; CDR3 protein: ASSVAGASHYGYT
V gene: TRBV9; CDR3 protein: ASSVGASGRELPYEQY
V gene: TRBV6-5; CDR3 protein: AIGTSGRAEQF
V gene: TRBV6-2/TRBV6-3; CDR3 protein: ASSLGVNTQY
V gene: TRBV29-1; CDR3 protein: SVVQGNGNTIY
V gene: TRBV7-8; CDR3 protein: ASSPEDRGFSNQPQH
V gene: TRBV15; CDR3 protein: ATSREAGASETQY
V gene: TRBV6-6; CDR3 protein: ASSRGLAVSYEQY
V gene: TRBV10-3; CDR3 protein: AISAGTSITDTQY
V gene: TRBV2; CDR3 protein: ASSETGSPYEQY
V gene: TRBV19; CDR3 protein: ASSIAGGPTQETQY
V gene: TRBV9; CDR3 protein: ASSVAGGSDTGELF
V gene: TRBV13; CDR3 protein: ASSFNRGETQY
V gene: TRBV5-6; CDR3 protein: ASSRTGSDTGELF
V gene: TRBV2; CDR3 protein: ASRLQGAGGELF
V gene: TRBV10-2; CDR3 protein: ASSEDGGRARQY
V gene: TRBV9; CDR3 protein: ASSPRDSSGRDSETQY
V gene: TRBV7-6; CDR3 protein: ASSPGGLTTGELF
V gene: TRBV5-1; CDR3 protein: ASSSREGPYNEQF
V gene: TRBV5-6; CDR3 protein: ASSLVALTSSYNEQF
V gene: TRBV19; CDR3 protein: ASRTGLWDTEAF
V gene: TRBV15; CDR3 protein: ATSKGTAGTDTQY
V gene: TRBV12-3/TRBV12-4; CDR3 protein: ASTSGSNTEAF
V gene: TRBV7-2; CDR3 protein: ASSLEWTSGRGLY